This T cell receptor (beta chain) appears in the sequencing data of a study of shared clonotypes between healthy human individuals. About the research overall: Donors had three CD4 naive, three CD4 memory, two CD8 naive and one CD8 memory plate apiece. Study-wide results and limits: Relative to memory subsets, naive subsets generally showed larger estimated richness. It was anticipated that sequencing depth would influence how many clonotypes donors shared.

The assay was immunoSEQ multiplex PCR, and TCRdb's table has in-frame clones only and misses some. The sample yields about 1 million clones, about 75% seen once. The CDR3 length is 12 residues. The germline gives CDR1 SEHNR, CDR2 FQNEAQ (reference sequence). V lost 1 base and J lost 4, with 1 base in between. This clone was observed a handful of times. The target antigen is unknown. The same CDR3 also results from other DNA sequences found in this sample. Sample: memory CD4+ T cells sorted from blood. Subset here: CD45RA-negative fraction. The source of this sequence is a man aged 18-30 years in good health. V and J are TRBV7-9 and TRBJ2-2; D call uncertain. The CDR3 nucleotides read TGTGCCAGCAGCTTAGGCACCGGGGAGCTGTTTTTT. This gives the protein CASSLGTGELFF.